This T cell receptor (beta chain) was observed in a study of cytomegalovirus exposure and HLA in healthy donors. Study-wide context: A later analysis reported the 120 or so validation repertoires used the same platform as the 550 to 800 first-cohort repertoires.

Data came from immunoSEQ multiplex PCR; TCRdb stores just in-frame clones and leaves some out. The sample consists of over 100,000 clones, about 95% of them appearing once. Broader study findings: Investigators reported 150 to 200 TCR beta chains as tied to cytomegalovirus.

About this clone: The antigen is undetermined.

The donors were part of the validation cohort, which consisted of approximately 110 subjects and was separate from the first cohort of about 670 subjects. J lost 7 bases, V lost 0 bases, and 11 bases had no gene match. The CDR3 contains 17 residues. Germline CDR1 SGHRS, CDR2 YFSETQ. The receptor was derived from a woman between 18 and 29 years old in good health and CMV-seronegative. Sequenced sample: PBMCs. The rearrangement uses TRBV5-1 and TRBJ2-1; 9 nucleotides align to TRBD1. CDR3 region: CASSLAPVGQGENEQFF. The CDR3 DNA follows: TGCGCCAGCAGCTTGGCTCCGGTGGGACAGGGAGAAAATGAGCAGTTCTTC. Combining the CDR3 with reference TRBV5-1 and TRBJ2-1 gives the whole variable domain KAGVTQTPRYLIKTRGQQVTLSCSPISGHRSVSWYQQTPGQGLQFLFEYFSETQRNKGNFPGRFSGRQFSNSRSEMNVSTLELGDSALYLCASSLAPVGQGENEQFFGPGTRLTVL.